Below are 16 T cell receptor beta chains sequenced from a single sample in a study of CD8+ T cells in alopecia areata. Reverse transcribed after extraction, RNA yielded cDNA as the sequencing template. Clones were read by immunoSEQ multiplex PCR, and TCRdb kept only the in-frame ones, dropping some. The data contain roughly 140,000 clones, roughly four fifths of them seen just once; the ten biggest clones take up about 25%. Treatment denoted: oral pan-JAK inhibitor, 5-10 mg twice daily. The input for sequencing was CD8+ T cells sorted from blood, taken at week 4, from a patient treated with tofacitinib. The receptor source for this set is a human donor with alopecia areata.

The rearrangement joins TRBV4-1 to TRBJ2-1; D remains ambiguous. This CDR3 has 15 amino acids. V gave up 1 base and J gave up 2 bases, with 9 bases separating them. CDR1 MGHRA and CDR2 YSYEKL come from the germline V gene. CDR3 bases: TGCGCCAGCAGCCAAGGCACGGATGCCTACAATGAGCAGTTCTTC. It yields the protein CASSQGTDAYNEQFF.

This chain joins TRBV30 and TRBJ1-5; D unclear. The V and J ends lost 4 bases and 0 bases respectively, with 7 bases between them. From germline, CDR1 is GTSNPN and CDR2 SVGIG (reference sequence). This CDR3 spans 13 amino acids. The CDR3 here is CAWNSYSNQPQHF. The CDR3 DNA reads as TGTGCCTGGAATAGTTATAGCAATCAGCCCCAGCATTTT. Full variable domain (missing parts from reference TRBV30 and TRBJ1-5): SQTIHQWPATLVQPVGSPLSLECTVEGTSNPNLYWYRQAAGRGLQLLFYSVGIGQISSEVPQNLSASRPQDRQFILSSKKLLLSDSGFYLCAWNSYSNQPQHFGDGTRLSIL.

V usage is TRBV7-9 and J usage is TRBJ2-7; TRBD1 matches at 9 bases. The trim removed 3 bases at V and 3 bases at J, leaving 6 bases unmatched. There are 15 residues in the CDR3. Germline V gene sequence: CDR1 SEHNR, CDR2 FQNEAQ (reference sequence). This CDR3 reads CASSFPGTGHYEQYF. The DNA for the CDR3 is TGTGCCAGCAGCTTCCCCGGGACAGGGCACTACGAGCAGTACTTC.

CDR3 protein: CASSAIGARSAFF. As DNA, the CDR3 is TGTGCCAGCAGTGCGATCGGGGCAAGGTCGGCTTTCTTT. The chain recombines TRBV27 with TRBJ1-1; D possibly corresponds to TRBD1 (5 bases). The CDR3 totals 13 residues. Germline values: CDR1 MNHEY, CDR2 SMNVEV (reference sequence). V was trimmed by 5 bases and J by 11 bases, leaving 18 bases between them.

This sequence joins TRBV30 and TRBJ2-1, with a weak D call TRBD1 (5 bases). Trimming cost V 1 base and J 9 bases, with 13 bases left between them. The length of the CDR3 is 13 residues. Per the germline V gene, CDR1 is GTSNPN and CDR2 is SVGIG (reference sequence). CDR3 nucleotides: TGTGCCTGGAGTGGGGGCGGTACGGGTGAGCAGTTCTTC. Translating gives CAWSGGGTGEQFF.

This clone came up a few times. This sequence joins TRBV19 and TRBJ2-6; D remains ambiguous. This CDR3 is 15 amino acids long. The ends were cut back, 7 bases at V and 1 base at J, with 11 bases in the middle. Germline V gene lookup returns CDR1 LNHDA and CDR2 SQIVND (reference sequence). For the CDR3, the DNA is TGTGCCAGTACCTCGTGGGTGTCTGGGGCCAACGTCCTGACTTTC. Translating it yields CASTSWVSGANVLTF.

The chain joins TRBV6-6 to TRBJ2-3; D is uncertain. Germline V gene sequence: CDR1 MNHNY, CDR2 SVGAGI (reference sequence). Trimming stripped 11 bases from V and 6 bases from J, with 21 bases between. CDR3 length: 14 residues. The CDR3 nucleotides read TGTGCCTGCCCCCCGAGCCCCATAGTGGATACGCAGTATTTT. This encodes CACPPSPIVDTQYF.

The chain couples TRBV15 to TRBJ1-1, with a tentative D call TRBD1 (5 bases). The CDR3 is 14 residues long. Between the trimmed V and J ends, which lost 1 base and 3 bases, there was a span of 9 bases. Germline lookup yields CDR1 LNHNV and CDR2 YYDKDF (reference sequence). The CDR3 reads CATSRAGRDTEAFF. The DNA for the CDR3 is TGTGCCACCAGCAGAGCGGGGCGGGACACTGAAGCTTTCTTT. Full variable domain (outside the CDR3, taken from reference TRBV15 and TRBJ1-1): DAMVIQNPRYQVTQFGKPVTLSCSQTLNHNVMYWYQQKSSQAPKLLFHYYDKDFNNEADTPDNFQSRRPNTSFCFLDIRSPGLGDTAMYLCATSRAGRDTEAFFGQGTRLTVV.

In regard to this clone: A read error is likely here: a far larger clone is one base away. The sample contains more than one DNA sequence encoding this CDR3. This chain links TRBV30 with TRBJ1-5, with a possible D match to TRBD1 (5 bases). V lost 0 bases to trimming and J lost 6 bases, with 9 bases between them. Germline loops: CDR1 GTSNPN, CDR2 SVGIG (reference sequence). The length of the CDR3 is 13 residues. This CDR3 reads CAWSVGGSQPQHF. The CDR3 DNA follows: TGTGCCTGGAGTGTGGGGGGTTCTCAGCCCCAGCATTTT.

The chain recombines TRBV27 with TRBJ2-5; maybe TRBD2 (6 bases). Trimming shortened V by 8 bases and J by 4 bases, and 14 bases separated the two germline ends. From germline, CDR1 is MNHEY and CDR2 SMNVEV (reference sequence). The CDR3 is 13 residues long. CDR3 residues: CASSEMGGETQYF. CDR3 sequence (DNA): TGTGCCAGCTCCGAGATGGGGGGAGAGACCCAGTACTTC.

This chain links TRBV9 with TRBJ2-2; 8 positions match TRBD1. The germline gives CDR1 SGDLS, CDR2 YYNGEE. The V segment lost 0 bases and the J segment 7 bases; nucleotides outside the gene matches: 5. CDR3 length equals 15 residues. The chain's CDR3 is CASSVGQGAGGELFF. The DNA of the CDR3 is TGTGCCAGCAGCGTAGGCCAGGGGGCCGGCGGGGAGCTGTTTTTT.

The J gene is TRBJ1-2, the V gene TRBV27; D gene ambiguous. The CDR3 is 14 residues long. V gave up 0 bases and J gave up 2 bases, with 7 bases separating them. CDR1 and CDR2 (germline): MNHEY, SMNVEV (reference sequence). In nucleotides, the CDR3 is TGTGCCAGCAGTTTATCGGGCAGGAACTATGGCTACACCTTC. Residues: CASSLSGRNYGYTF.

The chain employs TRBV11-2 and TRBJ2-7, with D perhaps matching TRBD1 (5 bases). Germline CDR1 reads SGHAT; CDR2 reads FQNNGV. The CDR3 runs 12 residues. Trimming left V 5 bases short and J 2 bases short, with 7 bases between. The CDR3 protein is CASSPGTYEQYF. The CDR3 DNA follows: TGTGCCAGCAGCCCAGGGACCTACGAGCAGTACTTC.

The chain recombines TRBV15 with TRBJ2-1; 9 bases fit TRBD2. Germline V gives CDR1 LNHNV, CDR2 YYDKDF (reference sequence). This CDR3 has 14 amino acids. Germline trimming cut 5 bases from V and 5 bases from J; bases unmatched to any gene: 4. The CDR3 bases are TGTGCCACCAGCTCCAGACTAGCGGACAATGAGCAGTTCTTC. Amino acid sequence: CATSSRLADNEQFF.

V is TRBV29-1 and J is TRBJ1-1; possibly TRBD1 for D (5 bases). Germline V gene data show CDR1 as SQVTM and CDR2 as ANQGSEA. V was clipped by 3 bases and J by 3 bases, with 11 bases between them. CDR3 length: 13 amino acids. In DNA form, the CDR3 reads TGCAGCGTTGACCAGGGCGGATACACTGAAGCTTTCTTT. Translated, it gives CSVDQGGYTEAFF.

The chain is built from TRBV14 and TRBJ2-3; tentatively, D is TRBD1 (5 bases). This CDR3 contains 15 residues. Deletions cut 5 bases from V and 3 bases from J, with 15 bases between. CDR1 and CDR2 (germline): SGHDN, FVKESK. Here the CDR3 reads CASSARQSVTDTQYF. The CDR3 nucleotides read TGTGCCAGCAGCGCGCGACAGAGCGTGACAGATACGCAGTATTTT.